The rows below give T cell receptor beta chains drawn from one sample of a study of blood T cell repertoires in COVID-19. Measured with immunoSEQ multiplex PCR; TCRdb has only the in-frame clones, and not every one. The repertoire consists of 250,000 to 300,000 clones, with 80% to 85% occurring once and the leading ten covering about 3.2%. The sample consisted of peripheral blood. These TCRs come from a woman aged 55-69 years with active or convalescent COVID-19. Both conserved end residues are part of each CDR3. A D gene is named only where the DNA matches it firmly. The size of a clone is reported for some rows only, either as once, few or many, or as a class for expanded clones.

cdr3_aa cdr3_nt j_call d_call clone_size v_call cdr3_length
CASSLGLELFF TGCGCCAGCAGCTTGGGGCTGGAGCTGTTTTTT TRBJ2-2 - - TRBV5-1 11
CASSLGTYTYF TGTGCCAGCAGCTTAGGGACTTACACGTATTTT TRBJ2-3 - - TRBV7-6 11
CASSYSRHGSGGPLEEQYF TGTGCCAGCAGTTACTCGAGGCATGGTAGCGGGGGGCCCTTAGAAGAGCAGTACTTC TRBJ2-7 TRBD2 - TRBV6-2/TRBV6-3 19
CASSGRQGRQSGNTIYF TGTGCCAGCAGTGGGCGACAGGGGCGGCAGTCTGGAAACACCATATATTTT TRBJ1-3 TRBD1 - TRBV6-1 17
CASSYLTSGYNEQFF TGTGCCAGCAGTTACTTAACTAGCGGATACAATGAGCAGTTCTTC TRBJ2-1 TRBD2 - TRBV6-2/TRBV6-3 15
CASSHRTSGETQYF TGTGCCAGCAGCCATAGGACTAGCGGAGAGACCCAGTACTTC TRBJ2-5 TRBD2 - TRBV3-1/TRBV3-2 14
CATGTGAGNTIYF TGTGCTACTGGAACAGGGGCTGGAAACACCATATATTTT TRBJ1-3 TRBD1 - TRBV12-5 13
CASTGTGEETQYF TGTGCCAGCACGGGGACAGGGGAAGAGACCCAGTACTTC TRBJ2-5 TRBD1 - TRBV6-5 13
CASSLRSSLSSYEQYF TGCGCCAGCAGCTTGAGAAGTTCCCTTAGCTCCTACGAGCAGTACTTC TRBJ2-7 - - TRBV5-1 16
CASSPEQGQGGELFF TGCGCCAGCAGCCCCGAACAGGGGCAGGGCGGGGAGCTGTTTTTT TRBJ2-2 TRBD1 - TRBV5-1 15
CASSLSWGAGANVLTF TGTGCCAGCAGTTTATCTTGGGGGGCTGGGGCCAACGTCCTGACTTTC TRBJ2-6 - - TRBV28 16
CASSLQGVNEKLFF TGTGCCAGCTCATTACAGGGGGTTAATGAAAAACTGTTTTTT TRBJ1-4 TRBD1 - TRBV18 14
CASRRGQALAFTYEQYF TGTGCCAGCAGAAGGGGACAGGCCTTGGCCTTCACCTACGAGCAGTACTTC TRBJ2-7 TRBD1 - TRBV5-5 17
CASGLDQAPNSYEQYF TGTGCTAGTGGTTTGGATCAGGCCCCGAATTCCTACGAGCAGTACTTC TRBJ2-7 - - TRBV12-5 16
CASSLRGLGNEQFF TGTGCCAGCAGCTTAAGGGGACTAGGAAATGAGCAGTTCTTC TRBJ2-1 TRBD2 many TRBV11-2 14
CAAGRTGNTEAFF TGTGCCGCGGGCCGGACAGGGAACACTGAAGCTTTCTTT TRBJ1-1 TRBD1 few TRBV19 13
CASSRGLAGGTYNEQFF TGTGCCAGCAGCCGAGGACTAGCGGGGGGCACCTACAATGAGCAGTTCTTC TRBJ2-1 TRBD2 - TRBV4-2 17
CASSLQTSASGGIPYEQYF TGCGCCAGCAGCCTCCAGACTAGCGCTAGCGGGGGGATTCCCTACGAGCAGTACTTC TRBJ2-7 TRBD2 - TRBV5-1 19
CASSLSRDYGYTF TGTGCCAGCAGCTTAAGCAGGGACTATGGCTACACCTTC TRBJ1-2 - once TRBV7-2 13
CASSQGTEDRYYGYTF TGTGCCAGCAGCCAAGGGACAGAAGATCGCTACTATGGCTACACCTTC TRBJ1-2 - once TRBV3-1/TRBV3-2 16
CASSLGLAGYRDTQYF TGTGCCAGCAGCTTAGGACTAGCGGGGTATAGAGATACGCAGTATTTT TRBJ2-3 TRBD2 - TRBV11-3 16
CASSWAGSGASYEQYF TGTGCCAGCAGCTGGGCGGGGAGCGGGGCATCCTACGAGCAGTACTTC TRBJ2-7 TRBD2 - TRBV7-2 16
CASSGGGTEAFF TGTGCCAGCAGTGGGGGGGGGACTGAAGCTTTCTTT TRBJ1-1 - - TRBV25-1 12
CSANGLPEAFF TGCAGTGCTAACGGTCTTCCTGAAGCTTTCTTT TRBJ1-1 - - TRBV20-1 11
CASSSQTVQSGYTF TGTGCCAGCAGCTCCCAGACAGTCCAGAGCGGCTACACCTTC TRBJ1-2 - - TRBV7-2 14
CASSPPTGQETQYF TGTGCCAGCTCACCGCCCACGGGGCAAGAGACCCAGTACTTC TRBJ2-5 - - TRBV18 14
CASSLGATRTDNEQFF TGTGCCAGCAGCTTGGGAGCCACGCGGACAGACAATGAGCAGTTCTTC TRBJ2-1 - - TRBV5-4 16
CASSMASGGSYEQYF TGTGCCAGTAGTATGGCTAGCGGGGGATCCTACGAGCAGTACTTC TRBJ2-7 TRBD2 - TRBV19 15
CASSLARGFEAFF TGTGCCAGCAGTTTAGCGCGGGGATTTGAAGCTTTCTTT TRBJ1-1 - - TRBV12-3/TRBV12-4 13
CASSIRDRVTDTQYF TGTGCCAGTAGTATAAGGGACAGAGTCACAGATACGCAGTATTTT TRBJ2-3 TRBD1 - TRBV19 15
CASSLVPAGANTGELFF TGTGCCAGCAGCTTAGTTCCAGCGGGGGCGAACACCGGGGAGCTGTTTTTT TRBJ2-2 TRBD2 - TRBV7-6 17
CASSLGGGNIQYF TGTGCCAGCAGCTTAGGCGGGGGAAACATTCAGTACTTC TRBJ2-4 TRBD2 - TRBV11-2 13
CASRKAGYTEAFF TGTGCCAGCAGGAAAGCAGGGTACACTGAAGCTTTCTTT TRBJ1-1 - - TRBV11-1 13
CASSVDRGNTEAFF TGCGCCAGCAGTGTCGACAGGGGGAACACTGAAGCTTTCTTT TRBJ1-1 TRBD1 - TRBV10-2 14
CASSPSHPVQVEAFF TGTGCCAGCTCACCATCGCACCCCGTGCAGGTTGAAGCTTTCTTT TRBJ1-1 - - TRBV18 15
CATSRWGTGNQPQHF TGTGCCACCAGCAGATGGGGAACAGGAAATCAGCCCCAGCATTTT TRBJ1-5 - - TRBV15 15